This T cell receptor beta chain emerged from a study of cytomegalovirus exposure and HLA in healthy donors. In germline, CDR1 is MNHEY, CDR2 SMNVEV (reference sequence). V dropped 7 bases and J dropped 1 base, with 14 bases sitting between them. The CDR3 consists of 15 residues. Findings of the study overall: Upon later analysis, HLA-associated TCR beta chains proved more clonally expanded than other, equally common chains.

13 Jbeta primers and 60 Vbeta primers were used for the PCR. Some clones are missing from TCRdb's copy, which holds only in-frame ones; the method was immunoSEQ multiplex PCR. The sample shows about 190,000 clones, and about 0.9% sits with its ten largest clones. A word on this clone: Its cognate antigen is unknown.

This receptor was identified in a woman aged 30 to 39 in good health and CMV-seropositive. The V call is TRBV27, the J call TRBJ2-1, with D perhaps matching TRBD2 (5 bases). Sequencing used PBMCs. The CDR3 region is CASTPGRGSYNEQFF. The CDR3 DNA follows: TGTGCCAGCACCCCGGGCCGGGGTTCCTACAATGAGCAGTTCTTC.